This T cell receptor beta chain emerged from a study of cytomegalovirus exposure and HLA in healthy donors. Study conclusions and caveats: The study put 150 or so TCR beta chains on its list as cytomegalovirus-associated. A later analysis found TCR association rates differed by HLA locus, highest for DRB1 and lowest for HLA-C. Productive rates of about 87% or about 30% were seen for most TCR beta V segments in an earlier analysis.

Comments on this clone: The antigen remains undetermined.

60 Vbeta and 13 Jbeta primers were used in PCR. Original processing notes: Later reanalysis found 75 million to 100 million unique TCR beta chains, some 10 million of them shared. Measured with immunoSEQ multiplex PCR; TCRdb has only the in-frame clones, and not every one. V and J calls and clone size are copied from that table; D and trimming were computed from the DNA. This table has some 110,000 clones, less than 85% appearing once. The CDR3 loop spans 14 amino acids. Trimming cost V 10 bases and J 1 base; bases outside gene matches: 7. CDR1 MDHEN and CDR2 SYDVKM come from the germline V gene. The receptor's source is a man in his forties or fifties in good health and CMV-seropositive. The chain has TRBV28 and TRBJ2-3; TRBD2 matches at 8 bases. The sample consisted of PBMCs. In DNA, the CDR3 is TGTGCCACCGGGGGGGGCATGGGCACAGATACGCAGTATTTT. Amino acids: CATGGGMGTDTQYF.